This T cell receptor beta chain was identified during a study of identical twins. This clonotype showed up just once. Antigen: not known. cDNA molecules carried unique molecular identifiers, and template switching added a universal primer site. TCRdb reprocessed the 5' RACE reads via MiXCR and lists one record per CDR3 protein. The sample shows approximately 220,000 distinct CDR3 sequences, around a tenth of them seen only once. Study outcomes and limitations: Beta clonotypes that were abundant in cord blood contained fewer insertions, a pattern absent from memory repertoires.

This CDR3 spans 14 amino acids. V lost 0 bases and J lost 5, with 10 bases in between. CDR1 is MNHEY and CDR2 is SVGAGI in the germline V gene. The specimen sequenced was memory (CD45RO+) T cells sorted from blood. The chain links TRBV6-5 to TRBJ2-5; weak D call: TRBD1 (6 bases). The receptor's source is a woman aged 18-35 years in good health. CDR3 coding DNA: TGTGCCAGCAGTTACTCCAGGGGATCGGAGACCCAGTACTTC. Protein: CASSYSRGSETQYF.